The 5 T cell receptor beta chains given below trace back to one sample, sequenced in a study of CD8 T cells in ankylosing spondylitis. TCRdb fed the 5' RACE reads into MiXCR, producing one record per CDR3 protein. This table has just over 150,000 distinct CDR3 sequences, around 18% appearing once. Sequencing was done on a sample of blood, either unsorted or a sorted T cell fraction (not recorded which). These receptor sequences come from a male donor with ankylosing spondylitis or in good health (not recorded which).

The chain carries TRBV20-1 and TRBJ1-4; D uncertain. The germline V gene encodes CDR1 DFQATT and CDR2 SNEGSKA (reference sequence). The CDR3 totals 13 residues. The V end lost 1 base, the J end lost 0 bases, and 3 bases lay between the germline ends. The CDR3 here is CSARAATNEKLFF. In nucleotides, the CDR3 is TGCAGTGCTAGAGCGGCAACTAATGAAAAACTGTTTTTT.

A few counts support this clonotype. V and J are TRBV27 and TRBJ1-5; no clear D gene. V dropped 3 bases and J dropped 6 bases, with 15 bases sitting between them. Looked up from germline, CDR1 is MNHEY and CDR2 is SMNVEV (reference sequence). This CDR3 contains 15 residues. CDR3 DNA sequence: TGTGCCAGCAGTTTGTGGCCAGGCGGTAGTCAGCCCCAGCATTTT. Amino acid sequence: CASSLWPGGSQPQHF.

This clonotype turned up a few times. The chain employs TRBV7-2 and TRBJ1-1; maybe TRBD1 (5 bases). Germline values: CDR1 SGHTA, CDR2 FQGNSA. V lost 5 bases and J lost 6, with 16 bases in between. This CDR3 comprises 14 residues. CDR3 nucleotides: TGTGCCAGCAGCACTACCCGGACGGGGGCTGAAGCTTTCTTT. Translated, it gives CASSTTRTGAEAFF.

V usage is TRBV6-5 and J usage is TRBJ2-7; 9 nucleotides agree with TRBD2. The CDR3 is made up of 15 amino acids. V lost 6 bases and J lost 0; bases outside the gene matches: 6. Germline CDR1 reads MNHEY; CDR2 reads SVGAGI. This CDR3 is CASRHSGGSSYEQYF. The CDR3 DNA reads TGTGCCAGCAGACATAGCGGGGGAAGCTCCTACGAGCAGTACTTC.

This clonotype was recorded many times. The chain's CDR3 is CASRSTGISGNTIYF. CDR3 sequence (DNA): TGTGCCAGCAGGTCTACAGGGATCTCTGGAAACACCATATATTTT. The chain links TRBV4-2 to TRBJ1-3; weak D call: TRBD1 (6 bases). The CDR3 extends over 15 amino acids. Deletions cut 6 bases from V and 0 bases from J, with 12 bases between. The germline gives CDR1 LGHNA, CDR2 YNFKEQ.